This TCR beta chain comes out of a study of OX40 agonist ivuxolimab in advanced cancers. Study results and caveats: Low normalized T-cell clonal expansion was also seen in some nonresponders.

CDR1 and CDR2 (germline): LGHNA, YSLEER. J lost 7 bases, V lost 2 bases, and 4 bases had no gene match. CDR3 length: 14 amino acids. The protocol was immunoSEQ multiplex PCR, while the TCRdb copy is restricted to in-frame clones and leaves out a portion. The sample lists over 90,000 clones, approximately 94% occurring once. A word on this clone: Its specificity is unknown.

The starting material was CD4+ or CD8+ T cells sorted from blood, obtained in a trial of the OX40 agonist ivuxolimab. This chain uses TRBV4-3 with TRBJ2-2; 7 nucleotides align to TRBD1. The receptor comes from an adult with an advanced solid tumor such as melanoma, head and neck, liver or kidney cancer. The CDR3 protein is CASSQYTGDGELFF. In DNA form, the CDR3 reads TGCGCCAGCAGCCAATATACAGGGGACGGGGAGCTGTTTTTT.